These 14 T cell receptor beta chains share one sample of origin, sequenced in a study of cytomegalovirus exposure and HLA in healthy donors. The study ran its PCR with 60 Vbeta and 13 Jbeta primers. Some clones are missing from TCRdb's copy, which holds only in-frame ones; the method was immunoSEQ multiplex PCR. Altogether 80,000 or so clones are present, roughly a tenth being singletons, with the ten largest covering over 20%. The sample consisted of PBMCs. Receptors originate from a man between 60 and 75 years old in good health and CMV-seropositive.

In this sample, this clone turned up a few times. CDR3 DNA: TGTGCCAGCAGCCAAGATTTGGTCGCGCGACGACTAGGTCAAGAGACCCAGTACTTC. It encodes CASSQDLVARRLGQETQYF. The chain links TRBV4-2 to TRBJ2-5; a possible D gene is TRBD2 (6 bases). The CDR3 extends over 19 amino acids. Trimming left V 0 bases short and J 2 bases short, with 22 bases between. Germline CDR1 LGHNA, CDR2 YNFKEQ.

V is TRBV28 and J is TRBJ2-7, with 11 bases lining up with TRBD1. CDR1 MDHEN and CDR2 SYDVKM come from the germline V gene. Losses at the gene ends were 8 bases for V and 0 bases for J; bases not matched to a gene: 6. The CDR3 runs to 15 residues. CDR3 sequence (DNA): TGTGCCAGCTCCCGGACAGGGGGCGCCTCCTACGAGCAGTACGTC. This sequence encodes CASSRTGGASYEQYV.

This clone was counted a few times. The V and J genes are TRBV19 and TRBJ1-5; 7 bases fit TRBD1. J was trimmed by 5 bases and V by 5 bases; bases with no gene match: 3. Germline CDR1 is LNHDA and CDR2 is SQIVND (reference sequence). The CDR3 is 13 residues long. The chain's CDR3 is CASSPTGDQPQHF. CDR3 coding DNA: TGTGCCAGTAGTCCTACAGGGGATCAGCCCCAGCATTTT.

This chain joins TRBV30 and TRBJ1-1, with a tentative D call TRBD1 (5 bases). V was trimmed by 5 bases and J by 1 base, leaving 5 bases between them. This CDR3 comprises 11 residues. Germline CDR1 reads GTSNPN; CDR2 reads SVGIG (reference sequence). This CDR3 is CAWDRNTEAFF. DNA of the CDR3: TGTGCCTGGGACAGGAACACTGAAGCTTTCTTT.

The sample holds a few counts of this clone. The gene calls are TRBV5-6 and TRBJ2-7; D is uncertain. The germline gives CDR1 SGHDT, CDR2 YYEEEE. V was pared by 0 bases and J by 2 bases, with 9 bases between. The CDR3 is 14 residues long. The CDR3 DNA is TGTGCCAGCAGCTTGGTCCCAGGAACCTACGAGCAGTACTTC. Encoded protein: CASSLVPGTYEQYF.

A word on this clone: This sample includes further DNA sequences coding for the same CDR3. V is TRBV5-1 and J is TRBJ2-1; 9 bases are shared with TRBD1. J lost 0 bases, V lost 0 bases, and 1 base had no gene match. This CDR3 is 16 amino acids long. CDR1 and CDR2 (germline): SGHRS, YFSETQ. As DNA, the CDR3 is TGCGCCAGCAGCTTGGGGGGACAGGGCTCCTACAATGAGCAGTTCTTC. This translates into CASSLGGQGSYNEQFF.

The CDR3 sequence is CASSEQGNHSPLHF. In DNA form, the CDR3 reads TGTGCCAGCAGTGAACAGGGTAATCATTCACCCCTCCACTTT. The rearrangement joins TRBV2 to TRBJ1-6, with D maybe TRBD1 (5 bases). The CDR3 runs 14 residues. Germline CDR1 reads SNHLY; CDR2 reads FYNNEI. Trimming pared 2 bases from V and 8 bases from J, leaving 10 bases between.

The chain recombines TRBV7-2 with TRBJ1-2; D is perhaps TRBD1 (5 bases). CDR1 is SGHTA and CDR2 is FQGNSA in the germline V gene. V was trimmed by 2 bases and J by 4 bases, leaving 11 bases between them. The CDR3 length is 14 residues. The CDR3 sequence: CASSLPGGVYGYTF. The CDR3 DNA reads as TGTGCCAGCAGCTTACCGGGGGGTGTCTATGGCTACACCTTC.

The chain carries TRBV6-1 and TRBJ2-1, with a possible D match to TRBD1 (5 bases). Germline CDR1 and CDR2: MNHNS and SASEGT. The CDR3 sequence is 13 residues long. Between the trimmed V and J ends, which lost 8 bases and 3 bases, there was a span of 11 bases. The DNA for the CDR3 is TGTGCCAGCGCAGGGCTGATCTACAATGAGCAGTTCTTC. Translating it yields CASAGLIYNEQFF.

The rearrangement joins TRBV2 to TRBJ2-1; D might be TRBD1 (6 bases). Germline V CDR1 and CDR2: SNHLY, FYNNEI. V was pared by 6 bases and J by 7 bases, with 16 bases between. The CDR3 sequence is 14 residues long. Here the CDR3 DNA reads TGTGCCAGCAGCCCCCTCGGAAGGGGGAATGAGCAGTTCTTC. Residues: CASSPLGRGNEQFF.

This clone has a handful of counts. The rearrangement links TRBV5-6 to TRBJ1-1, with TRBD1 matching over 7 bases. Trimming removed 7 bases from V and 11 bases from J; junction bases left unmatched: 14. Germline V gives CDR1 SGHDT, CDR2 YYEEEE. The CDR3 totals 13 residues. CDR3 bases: TGTGCCAGCGGGGGACAGCCACCGGGTATTGCTTTCTTT. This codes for CASGGQPPGIAFF.

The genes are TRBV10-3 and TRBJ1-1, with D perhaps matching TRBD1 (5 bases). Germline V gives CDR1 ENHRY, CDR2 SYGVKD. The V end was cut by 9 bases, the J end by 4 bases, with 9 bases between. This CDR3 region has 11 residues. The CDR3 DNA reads TGTGCCATAAACGGGGGCACTGAAGCTTTCTTT. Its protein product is CAINGGTEAFF.

CDR3 in amino acids: CASSLPGTVNTEAFF. DNA of the CDR3: TGTGCCAGCAGCTTGCCAGGGACAGTGAACACTGAAGCTTTCTTT. The rearrangement links TRBV28 to TRBJ1-1; 7 bases align to TRBD1. CDR1 is MDHEN, CDR2 SYDVKM, per germline. The V and J ends lost 6 bases and 0 bases, in that order; junction bases with no gene match: 7. The CDR3 has 15 amino acids.

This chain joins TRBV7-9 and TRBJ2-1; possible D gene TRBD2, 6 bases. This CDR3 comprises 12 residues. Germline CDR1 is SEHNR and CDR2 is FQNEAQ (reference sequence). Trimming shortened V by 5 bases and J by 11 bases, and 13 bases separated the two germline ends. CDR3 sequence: CASSPGGGKQFF. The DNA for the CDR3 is TGTGCCAGCAGCCCCGGAGGCGGGAAGCAGTTCTTC.